This passage covers 8 T cell receptor beta chains from one sample sequenced in a study of blood T cell repertoires in COVID-19. The table came from immunoSEQ multiplex PCR; TCRdb's copy has only in-frame clones and leaves some out. The sample lists approximately 75,000 clones; approximately 79% were seen once. The material sequenced was peripheral blood. All receptors derive from a human donor with acute or convalescent COVID-19. The donor label of this sample is uncertain.

The chain employs TRBV5-1 and TRBJ2-3; TRBD2 matches 7 bases. The trim removed 4 bases at V and 6 bases at J, leaving 5 bases unmatched. The germline gives CDR1 SGHRS, CDR2 YFSETQ. This CDR3 is built from 13 residues. This CDR3 is CASSPTSLDTQYF. Here the CDR3 DNA reads TGCGCCAGCAGCCCGACTAGCTTGGATACGCAGTATTTT. The entire variable domain, with the rest obtained from reference TRBV5-1 and TRBJ2-3, is as follows: KAGVTQTPRYLIKTRGQQVTLSCSPISGHRSVSWYQQTPGQGLQFLFEYFSETQRNKGNFPGRFSGRQFSNSRSEMNVSTLELGDSALYLCASSPTSLDTQYFGPGTRLTVL.

The chain links TRBV7-2 to TRBJ2-7, with TRBD2 matching over 8 bases. Germline V gene data show CDR1 as SGHTA and CDR2 as FQGNSA. Losses at the gene ends were 9 bases for V and 0 bases for J; bases not matched to a gene: 7. This CDR3 comprises 14 residues. CDR3 bases: TGTGCCAGTACGGGGGGGAGGAGCTCCTACGAGCAGTACTTC. Translating gives CASTGGRSSYEQYF.

The chain recombines TRBV6-5 with TRBJ2-1, with 8 positions matching TRBD2. This CDR3 contains 15 residues. The J segment lost 1 base and the V segment lost 7 bases, leaving 6 bases of the junction unmatched. Germline loops: CDR1 MNHEY, CDR2 SVGAGI. CDR3 nucleotide sequence: TGTGCCAGCACCCCCAGCGGGAGATCCTACAATGAGCAGTTCTTC. It specifies CASTPSGRSYNEQFF.

The V gene is TRBV30, the J gene TRBJ1-2; the match to TRBD1 covers 7 bases. Germline V gives CDR1 GTSNPN, CDR2 SVGIG (reference sequence). Unmatched junction bases numbered 10, after V lost 2 bases and J lost 7 bases. The CDR3 consists of 14 residues. The CDR3 bases are TGTGCCTGGAGTTATCGGACAGGTCGAACTGGCTACACCTTC. Its protein product is CAWSYRTGRTGYTF.

The rearrangement uses TRBV3-1 (or the pseudogene TRBV3-2) and TRBJ2-3, with 8 nucleotides matching TRBD2. Germline V gene data show CDR1 as LGHDT and CDR2 as YNNKEL (reference sequence). There are 14 residues in the CDR3. The J segment lost 0 bases and the V segment lost 7 bases, leaving 3 bases of the junction unmatched. The CDR3 DNA reads as TGTGCCAGCAAAGCGGGGGTCAGCACAGATACGCAGTATTTT. Its translation is CASKAGVSTDTQYF.

The chain couples TRBV5-4 to TRBJ1-6; tentatively, D is TRBD1 (6 bases). The germline V and J ends were trimmed by 4 bases and 7 bases, with 18 bases remaining between them. The CDR3 has 16 residues. Germline assignment: CDR1 SGHNT and CDR2 YYREEE (reference sequence). This chain's CDR3 is CASSKPTGSENSPLHF. DNA for the CDR3: TGTGCCAGCAGCAAACCTACAGGGTCAGAGAATTCACCCCTCCACTTT.

The V call is TRBV5-4, the J call TRBJ2-7, with 8 bases fitting TRBD2. Trimming at V came to 3 bases and at J to 5 bases, leaving 4 bases not matched to a gene. Per the germline V gene, CDR1 is SGHNT and CDR2 is YYREEE (reference sequence). CDR3 length: 13 residues. The CDR3 is CASSSGTSNEQYF. The CDR3 bases are TGTGCCAGCAGCTCCGGGACTAGTAACGAGCAGTACTTC.

This chain links TRBV2 with TRBJ2-7; TRBD1 matches 7 bases. Trimming at V came to 4 bases and at J to 2 bases, leaving 2 bases not matched to a gene. This CDR3 region has 13 residues. Germline lookup yields CDR1 SNHLY and CDR2 FYNNEI. The CDR3 reads CASSAQGAYEQYV. The CDR3 DNA reads TGTGCCAGCAGTGCGCAGGGGGCCTACGAGCAGTACGTC.